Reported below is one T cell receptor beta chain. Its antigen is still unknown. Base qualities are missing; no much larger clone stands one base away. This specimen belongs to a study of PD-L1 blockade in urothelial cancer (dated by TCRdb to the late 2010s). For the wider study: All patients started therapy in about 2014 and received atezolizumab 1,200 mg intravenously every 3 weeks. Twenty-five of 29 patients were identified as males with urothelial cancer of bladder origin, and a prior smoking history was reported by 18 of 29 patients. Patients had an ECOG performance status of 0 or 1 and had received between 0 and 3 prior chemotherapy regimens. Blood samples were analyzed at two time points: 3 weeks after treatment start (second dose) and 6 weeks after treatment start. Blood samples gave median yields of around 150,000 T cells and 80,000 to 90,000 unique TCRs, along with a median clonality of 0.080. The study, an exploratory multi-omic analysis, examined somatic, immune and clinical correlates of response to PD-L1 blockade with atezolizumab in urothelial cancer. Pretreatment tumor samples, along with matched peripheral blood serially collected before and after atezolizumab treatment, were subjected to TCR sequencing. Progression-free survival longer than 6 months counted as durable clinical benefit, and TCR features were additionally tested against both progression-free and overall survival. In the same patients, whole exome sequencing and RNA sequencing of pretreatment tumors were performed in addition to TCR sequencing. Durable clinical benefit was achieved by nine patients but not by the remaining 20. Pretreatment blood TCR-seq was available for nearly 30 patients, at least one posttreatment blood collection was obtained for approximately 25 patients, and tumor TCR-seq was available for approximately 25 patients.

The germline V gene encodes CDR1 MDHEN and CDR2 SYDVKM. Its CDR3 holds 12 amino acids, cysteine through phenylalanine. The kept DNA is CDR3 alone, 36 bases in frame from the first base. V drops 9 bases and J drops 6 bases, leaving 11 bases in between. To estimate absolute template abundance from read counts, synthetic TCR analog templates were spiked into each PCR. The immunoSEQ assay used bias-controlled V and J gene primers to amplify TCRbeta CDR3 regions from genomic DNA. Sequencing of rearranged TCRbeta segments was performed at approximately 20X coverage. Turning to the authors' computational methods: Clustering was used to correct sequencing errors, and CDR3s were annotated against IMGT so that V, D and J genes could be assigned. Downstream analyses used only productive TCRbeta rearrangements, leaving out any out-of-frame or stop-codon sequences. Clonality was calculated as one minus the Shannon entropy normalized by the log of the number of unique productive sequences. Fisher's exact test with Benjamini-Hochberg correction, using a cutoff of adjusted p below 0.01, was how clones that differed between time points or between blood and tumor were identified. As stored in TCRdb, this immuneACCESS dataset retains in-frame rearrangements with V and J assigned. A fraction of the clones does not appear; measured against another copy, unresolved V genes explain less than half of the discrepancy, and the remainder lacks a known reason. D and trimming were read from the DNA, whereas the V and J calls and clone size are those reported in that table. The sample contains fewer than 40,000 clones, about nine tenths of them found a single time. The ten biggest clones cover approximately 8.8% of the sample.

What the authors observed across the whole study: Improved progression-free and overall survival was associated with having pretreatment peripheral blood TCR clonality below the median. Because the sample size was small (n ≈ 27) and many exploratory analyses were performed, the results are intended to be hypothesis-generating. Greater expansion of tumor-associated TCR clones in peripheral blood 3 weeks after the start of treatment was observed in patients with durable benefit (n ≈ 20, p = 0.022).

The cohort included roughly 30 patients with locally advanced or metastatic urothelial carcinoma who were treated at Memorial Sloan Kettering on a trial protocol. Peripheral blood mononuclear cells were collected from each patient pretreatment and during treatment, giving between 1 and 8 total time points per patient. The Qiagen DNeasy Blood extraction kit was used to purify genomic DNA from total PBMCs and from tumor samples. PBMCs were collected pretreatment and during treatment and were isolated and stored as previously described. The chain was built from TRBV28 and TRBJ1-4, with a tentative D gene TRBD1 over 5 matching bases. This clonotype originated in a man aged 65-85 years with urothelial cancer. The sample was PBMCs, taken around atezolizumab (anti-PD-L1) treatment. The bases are TGTGCCAGTGGGGCAGGCTATGAAAAACTGTTTTTT. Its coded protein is CASGAGYEKLFF.